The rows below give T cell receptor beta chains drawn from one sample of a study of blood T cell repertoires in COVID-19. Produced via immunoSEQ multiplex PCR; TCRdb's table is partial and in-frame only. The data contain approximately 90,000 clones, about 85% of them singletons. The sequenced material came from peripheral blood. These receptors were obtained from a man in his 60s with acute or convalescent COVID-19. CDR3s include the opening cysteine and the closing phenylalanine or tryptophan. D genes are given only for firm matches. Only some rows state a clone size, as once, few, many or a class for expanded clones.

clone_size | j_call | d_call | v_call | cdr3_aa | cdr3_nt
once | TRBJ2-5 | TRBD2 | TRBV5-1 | CASSRETTSIQETQYF | TGCGCCAGCAGCAGAGAAACGACTAGCATTCAAGAGACCCAGTACTTC
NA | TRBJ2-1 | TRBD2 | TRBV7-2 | CASSPIAGVNEQFF | TGTGCCAGCAGCCCAATAGCGGGAGTCAATGAGCAGTTCTTC
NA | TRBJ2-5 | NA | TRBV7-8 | CASSRGLETQYF | TGTGCCAGCAGCCGGGGCCTTGAGACCCAGTACTTC
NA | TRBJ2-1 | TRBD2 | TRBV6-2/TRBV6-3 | CASSYRGTSGSFGYNEQFF | TGTGCCAGCAGTTACAGGGGGACTAGCGGGAGTTTTGGGTACAATGAGCAGTTCTTC
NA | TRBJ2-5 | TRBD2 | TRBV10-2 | CATLAGAEETQYF | TGCGCCACCTTAGCGGGAGCGGAGGAGACCCAGTACTTC
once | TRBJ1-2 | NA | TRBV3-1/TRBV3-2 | CASSQERRGGYTF | TGTGCCAGCAGCCAAGAGCGAAGGGGCGGCTACACCTTC
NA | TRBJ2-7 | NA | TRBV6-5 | CASRHQGRGREQYF | TGTGCCAGCAGGCACCAGGGAAGGGGTCGCGAGCAGTACTTC
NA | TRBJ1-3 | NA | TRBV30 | CAWSGQAFSGNTIYF | TGTGCCTGGAGTGGACAGGCATTTTCTGGAAACACCATATATTTT
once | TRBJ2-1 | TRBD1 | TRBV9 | CASSGIQGAGVYEQFF | TGTGCCAGCAGCGGAATACAGGGGGCGGGGGTCTATGAGCAGTTCTTC
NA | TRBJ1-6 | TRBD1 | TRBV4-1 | CASSPDRAKNSPLHF | TGCGCCAGCAGCCCGGACAGGGCTAAAAATTCACCCCTCCACTTT
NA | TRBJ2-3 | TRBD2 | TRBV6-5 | CASNGGAQPTQYF | TGTGCCAGCAACGGGGGGGCACAGCCTACGCAGTATTTT
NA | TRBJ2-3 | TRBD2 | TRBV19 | CASSIRGGRADTQYF | TGTGCCAGTAGTATCCGGGGGGGCCGGGCAGATACGCAGTATTTT
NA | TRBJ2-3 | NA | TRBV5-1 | CASRGGTPITDTQYF | TGCGCCAGCAGGGGCGGGACTCCGATCACAGATACGCAGTATTTT
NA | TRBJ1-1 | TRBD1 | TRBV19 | CASSIGGQGAKAFF | TGTGCCAGTAGTATAGGGGGACAGGGGGCAAAAGCTTTCTTT
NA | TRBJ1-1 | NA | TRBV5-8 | CASSLGQGRTEAFF | TGTGCCAGCAGCTTGGGGCAGGGTAGGACTGAAGCTTTCTTT
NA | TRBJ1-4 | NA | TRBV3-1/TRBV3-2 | CASSHVLGASELFF | TGTGCCAGCAGCCATGTCCTGGGGGCCTCCGAGCTGTTTTTT
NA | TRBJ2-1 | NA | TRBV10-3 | CAISEPDSTSYNEQFF | TGTGCCATCAGTGAGCCGGACAGTACCTCCTACAATGAGCAGTTCTTC
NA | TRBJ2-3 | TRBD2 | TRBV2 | CASKKTSGSADTQYF | TGTGCCAGCAAGAAAACTAGCGGCTCCGCAGATACGCAGTATTTT
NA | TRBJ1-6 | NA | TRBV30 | CAWSNREVSPLHF | TGTGCCTGGAGCAACAGGGAAGTTTCACCCCTCCACTTT
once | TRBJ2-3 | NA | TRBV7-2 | CASRIRRVGTDTQYF | TGTGCCAGCAGAATTAGGCGGGTTGGCACAGATACGCAGTATTTT
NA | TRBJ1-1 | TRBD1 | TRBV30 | CAWRRQGNTEAFF | TGTGCCTGGAGAAGACAGGGTAACACTGAAGCTTTCTTT
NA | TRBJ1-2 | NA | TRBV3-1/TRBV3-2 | CASSPEITGVDYGYTF | TGTGCCAGCAGCCCCGAAATCACGGGGGTCGACTATGGCTACACCTTC